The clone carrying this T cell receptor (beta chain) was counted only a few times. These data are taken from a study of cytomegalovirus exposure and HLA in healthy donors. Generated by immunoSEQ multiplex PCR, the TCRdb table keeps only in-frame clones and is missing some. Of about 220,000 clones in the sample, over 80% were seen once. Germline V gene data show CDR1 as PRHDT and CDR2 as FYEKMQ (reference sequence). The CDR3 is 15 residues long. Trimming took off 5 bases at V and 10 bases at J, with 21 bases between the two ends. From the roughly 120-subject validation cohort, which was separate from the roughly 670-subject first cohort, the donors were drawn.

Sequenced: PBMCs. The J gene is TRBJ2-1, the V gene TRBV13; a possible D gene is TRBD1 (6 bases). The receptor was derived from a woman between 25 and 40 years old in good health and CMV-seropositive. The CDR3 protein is CASSPKGHRVGEQFF. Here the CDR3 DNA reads TGTGCCAGCAGCCCCAAGGGTCACAGGGTTGGGGAGCAGTTCTTC.